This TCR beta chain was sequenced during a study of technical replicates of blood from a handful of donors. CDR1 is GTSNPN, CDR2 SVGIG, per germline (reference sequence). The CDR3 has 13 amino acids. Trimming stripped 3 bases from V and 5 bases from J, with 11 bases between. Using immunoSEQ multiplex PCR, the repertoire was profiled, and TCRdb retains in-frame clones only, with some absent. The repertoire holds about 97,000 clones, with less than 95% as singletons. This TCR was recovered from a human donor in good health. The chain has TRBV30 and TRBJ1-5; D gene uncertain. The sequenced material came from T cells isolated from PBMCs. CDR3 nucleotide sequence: TGTGCCTGGAGCAGGTGGGAGGATCAGCCCCAGCATTTT. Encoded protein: CAWSRWEDQPQHF.